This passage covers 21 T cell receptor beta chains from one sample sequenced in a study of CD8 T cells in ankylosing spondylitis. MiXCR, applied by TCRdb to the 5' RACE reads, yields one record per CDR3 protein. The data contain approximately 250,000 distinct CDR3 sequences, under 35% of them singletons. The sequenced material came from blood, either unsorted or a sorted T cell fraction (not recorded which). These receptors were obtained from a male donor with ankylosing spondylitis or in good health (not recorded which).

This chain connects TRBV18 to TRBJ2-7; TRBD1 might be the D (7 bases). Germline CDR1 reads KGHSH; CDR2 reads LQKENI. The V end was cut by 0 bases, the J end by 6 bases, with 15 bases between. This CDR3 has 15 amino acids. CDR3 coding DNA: TGTGCCAGCTCACCACCATTGGCAGGGGGGCCCGAGCAGTACTTC. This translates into CASSPPLAGGPEQYF.

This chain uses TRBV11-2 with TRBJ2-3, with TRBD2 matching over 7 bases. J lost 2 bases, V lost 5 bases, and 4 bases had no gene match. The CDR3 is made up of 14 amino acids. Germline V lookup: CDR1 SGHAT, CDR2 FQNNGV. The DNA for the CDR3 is TGTGCCAGCAGCAAGCGGGGCCCCACAGATACGCAGTATTTT. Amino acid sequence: CASSKRGPTDTQYF.

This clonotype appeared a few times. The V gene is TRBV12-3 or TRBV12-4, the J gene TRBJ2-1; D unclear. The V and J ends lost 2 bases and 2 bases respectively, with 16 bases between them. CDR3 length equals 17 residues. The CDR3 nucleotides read TGTGCCAGCAGTTTATCCCCCAACTATGTTCCCTACAATGAGCAGTTCTTC. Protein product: CASSLSPNYVPYNEQFF.

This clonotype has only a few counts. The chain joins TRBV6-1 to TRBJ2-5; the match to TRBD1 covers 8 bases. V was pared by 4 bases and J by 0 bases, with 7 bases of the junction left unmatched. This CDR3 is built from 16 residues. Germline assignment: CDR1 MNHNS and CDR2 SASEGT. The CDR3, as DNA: TGTGCCAGCAGTGCGGGGACAGGTCCGTACCAAGAGACCCAGTACTTC. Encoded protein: CASSAGTGPYQETQYF.

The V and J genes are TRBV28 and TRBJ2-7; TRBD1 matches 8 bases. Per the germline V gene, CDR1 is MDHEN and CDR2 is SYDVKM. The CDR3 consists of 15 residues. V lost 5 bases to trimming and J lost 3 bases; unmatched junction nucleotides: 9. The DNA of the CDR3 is TGTGCCAGCAGTCGCTTTGGGACAGGCAACTACGAGCAGTACTTC. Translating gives CASSRFGTGNYEQYF.

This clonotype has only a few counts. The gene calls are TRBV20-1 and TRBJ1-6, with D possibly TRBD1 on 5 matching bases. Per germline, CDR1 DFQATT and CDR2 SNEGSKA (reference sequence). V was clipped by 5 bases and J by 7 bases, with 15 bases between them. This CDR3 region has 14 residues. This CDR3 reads CSALTRGDNSPLHF. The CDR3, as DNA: TGCAGTGCTTTAACCCGGGGCGACAATTCACCCCTCCACTTT.

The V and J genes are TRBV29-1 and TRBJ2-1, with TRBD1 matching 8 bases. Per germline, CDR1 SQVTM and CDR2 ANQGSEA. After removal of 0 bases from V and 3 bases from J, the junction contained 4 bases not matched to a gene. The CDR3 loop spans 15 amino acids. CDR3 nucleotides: TGCAGCGTTGAAGACCGGGACAGGTACTACAATGAGCAGTTCTTC. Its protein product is CSVEDRDRYYNEQFF.

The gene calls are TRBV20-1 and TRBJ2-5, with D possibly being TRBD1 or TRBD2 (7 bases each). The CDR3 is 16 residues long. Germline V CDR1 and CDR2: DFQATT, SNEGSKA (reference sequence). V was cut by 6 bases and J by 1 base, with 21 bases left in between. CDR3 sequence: CSADSWGGGPQETQYF. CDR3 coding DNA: TGCAGTGCCGATTCTTGGGGAGGGGGCCCCCAAGAGACCCAGTACTTC.

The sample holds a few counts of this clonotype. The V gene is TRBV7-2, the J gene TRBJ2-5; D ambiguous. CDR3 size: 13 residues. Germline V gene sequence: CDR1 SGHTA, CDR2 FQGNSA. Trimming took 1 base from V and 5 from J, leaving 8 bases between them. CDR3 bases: TGTGCCAGCAGCTTAGAGTTTGTGGAGACCCAGTACTTC. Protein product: CASSLEFVETQYF.

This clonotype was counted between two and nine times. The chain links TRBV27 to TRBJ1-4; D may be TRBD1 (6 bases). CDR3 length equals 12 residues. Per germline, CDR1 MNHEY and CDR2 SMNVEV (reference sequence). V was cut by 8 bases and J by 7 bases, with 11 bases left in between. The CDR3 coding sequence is TGTGCCAGCCAGGACAGCCGTGAAAAACTGTTTTTT. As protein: CASQDSREKLFF.

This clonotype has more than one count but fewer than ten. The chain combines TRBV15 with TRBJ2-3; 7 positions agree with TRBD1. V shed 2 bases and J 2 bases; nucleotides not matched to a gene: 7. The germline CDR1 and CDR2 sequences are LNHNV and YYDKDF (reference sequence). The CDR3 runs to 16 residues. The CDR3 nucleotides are TGTGCCACCAGCAGACATGGGACAGAATACACAGATACGCAGTATTTT. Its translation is CATSRHGTEYTDTQYF.

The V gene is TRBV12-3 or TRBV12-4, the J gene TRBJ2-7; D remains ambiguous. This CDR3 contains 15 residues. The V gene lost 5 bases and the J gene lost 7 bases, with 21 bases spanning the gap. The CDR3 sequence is CASSGKRQAGGEQYF. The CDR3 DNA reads TGTGCCAGCAGTGGCAAACGGCAGGCCGGTGGAGAGCAGTACTTC.

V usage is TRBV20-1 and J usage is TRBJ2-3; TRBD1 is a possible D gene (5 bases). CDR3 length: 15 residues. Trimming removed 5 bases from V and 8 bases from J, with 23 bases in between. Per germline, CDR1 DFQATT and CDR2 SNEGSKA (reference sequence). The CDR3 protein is CSARIRTGLQGTQYF. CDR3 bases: TGCAGTGCTCGCATCAGAACCGGGCTCCAGGGTACGCAGTATTTT.

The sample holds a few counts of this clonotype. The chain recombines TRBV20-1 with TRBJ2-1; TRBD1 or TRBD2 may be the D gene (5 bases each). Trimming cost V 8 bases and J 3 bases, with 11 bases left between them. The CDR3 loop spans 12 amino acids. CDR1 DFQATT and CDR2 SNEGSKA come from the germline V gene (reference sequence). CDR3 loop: CSSGTLYNEQFF. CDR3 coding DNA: TGCAGTTCAGGGACCCTCTACAATGAGCAGTTCTTC.

Here the CDR3 reads CASSPPLGNTGELFF. The CDR3 DNA reads TGTGCCAGCAGCCCCCCGCTGGGGAACACCGGGGAGCTGTTTTTT. The J gene is TRBJ2-2, the V gene TRBV5-8; D is uncertain. V lost 4 bases, J lost 1 base, and 11 bases lay in between. The CDR3 has 15 residues. Germline CDR1 reads SGHTS; CDR2 reads YDEGEE.

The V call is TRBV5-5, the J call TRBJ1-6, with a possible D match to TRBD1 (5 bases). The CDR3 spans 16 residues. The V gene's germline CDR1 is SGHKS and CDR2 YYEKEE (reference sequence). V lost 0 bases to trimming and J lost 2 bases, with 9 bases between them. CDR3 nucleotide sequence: TGTGCCAGCAGCTTGGTTAGGGGCGCCTATAATTCACCCCTCCACTTT. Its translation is CASSLVRGAYNSPLHF.

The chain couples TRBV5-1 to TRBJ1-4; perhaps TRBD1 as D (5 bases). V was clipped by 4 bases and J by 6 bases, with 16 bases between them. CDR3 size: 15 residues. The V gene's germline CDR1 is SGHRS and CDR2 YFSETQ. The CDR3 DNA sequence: TGCGCCAGCAGCCCATCCGGGACGGCGGATGAAAAACTGTTTTTT. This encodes CASSPSGTADEKLFF.

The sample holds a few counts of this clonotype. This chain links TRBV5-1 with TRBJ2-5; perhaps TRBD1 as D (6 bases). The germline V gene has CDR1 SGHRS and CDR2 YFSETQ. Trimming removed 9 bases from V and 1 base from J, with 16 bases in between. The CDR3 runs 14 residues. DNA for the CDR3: TGCGCCACCTCAACGGACAGACCCCAAGAGACCCAGTACTTC. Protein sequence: CATSTDRPQETQYF. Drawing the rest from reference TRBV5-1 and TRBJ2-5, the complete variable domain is KAGVTQTPRYLIKTRGQQVTLSCSPISGHRSVSWYQQTPGQGLQFLFEYFSETQRNKGNFPGRFSGRQFSNSRSEMNVSTLELGDSALYLCATSTDRPQETQYFGPGTRLLVL.

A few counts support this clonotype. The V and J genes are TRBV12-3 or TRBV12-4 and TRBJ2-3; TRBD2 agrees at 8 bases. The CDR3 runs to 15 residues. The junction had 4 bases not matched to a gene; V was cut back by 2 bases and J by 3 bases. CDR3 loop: CASSLRGGRTDTQYF. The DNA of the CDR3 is TGTGCCAGCAGTTTACGGGGGGGCAGGACAGATACGCAGTATTTT.

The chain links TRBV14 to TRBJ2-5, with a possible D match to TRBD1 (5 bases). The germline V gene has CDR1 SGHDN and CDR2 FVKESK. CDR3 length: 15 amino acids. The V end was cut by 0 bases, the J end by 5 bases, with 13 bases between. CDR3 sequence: CASSQDDSLSETQYF. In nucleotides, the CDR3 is TGTGCCAGCAGCCAAGATGACAGTTTGAGTGAGACCCAGTACTTC.

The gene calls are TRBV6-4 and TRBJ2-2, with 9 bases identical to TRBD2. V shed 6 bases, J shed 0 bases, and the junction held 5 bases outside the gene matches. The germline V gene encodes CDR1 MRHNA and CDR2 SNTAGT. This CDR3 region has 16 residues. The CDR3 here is CASSRIAGANTGELFF. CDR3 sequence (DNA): TGTGCCAGCAGCCGAATAGCGGGGGCGAACACCGGGGAGCTGTTTTTT.